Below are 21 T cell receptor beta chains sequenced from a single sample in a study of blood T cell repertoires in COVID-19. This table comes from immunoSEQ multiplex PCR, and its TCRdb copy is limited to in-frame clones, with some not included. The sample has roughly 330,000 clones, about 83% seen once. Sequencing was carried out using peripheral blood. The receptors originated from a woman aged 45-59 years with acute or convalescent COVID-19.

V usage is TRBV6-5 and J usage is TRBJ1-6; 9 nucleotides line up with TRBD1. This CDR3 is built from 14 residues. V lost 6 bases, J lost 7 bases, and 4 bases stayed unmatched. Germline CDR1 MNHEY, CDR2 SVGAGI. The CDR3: CASRNRGQNSPLHF. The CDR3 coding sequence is TGTGCCAGCAGAAACAGGGGGCAAAATTCACCCCTCCACTTT.

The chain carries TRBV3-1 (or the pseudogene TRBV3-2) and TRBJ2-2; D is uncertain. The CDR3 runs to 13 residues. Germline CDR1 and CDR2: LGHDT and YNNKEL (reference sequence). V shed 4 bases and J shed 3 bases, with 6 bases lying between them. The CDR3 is CASSRQYTGELFF. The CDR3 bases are TGTGCCAGCAGCCGCCAGTACACCGGGGAGCTGTTTTTT.

The CDR3 region is CASSVEGQAYNEQFF. CDR3 DNA sequence: TGTGCCAGCAGCGTAGAGGGACAGGCTTACAATGAGCAGTTCTTC. This chain uses TRBV9 with TRBJ2-1; 8 bases agree with TRBD1. The CDR3 totals 15 residues. V shed 0 bases and J 4 bases; nucleotides not matched to a gene: 3. Germline values: CDR1 SGDLS, CDR2 YYNGEE.

The CDR3 reads CASIGEGGSEAFF. The CDR3, as DNA: TGTGCCAGCATCGGGGAGGGAGGCAGTGAAGCTTTCTTT. V gene TRBV2 combines with J gene TRBJ1-1; no clear D gene. The germline V gene encodes CDR1 SNHLY and CDR2 FYNNEI. This CDR3 region has 13 residues. The V gene lost 7 bases and the J gene lost 7 bases, with 16 bases spanning the gap.

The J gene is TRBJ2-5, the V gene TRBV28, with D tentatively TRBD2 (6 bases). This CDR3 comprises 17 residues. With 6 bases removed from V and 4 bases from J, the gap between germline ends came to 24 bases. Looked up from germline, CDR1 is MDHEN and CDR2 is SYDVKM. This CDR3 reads CASRFGGAGPVPETQYF. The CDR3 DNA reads TGTGCCAGCAGGTTCGGCGGGGCGGGACCGGTCCCAGAGACCCAGTACTTC. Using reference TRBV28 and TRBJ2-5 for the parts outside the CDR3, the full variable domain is DVKVTQSSRYLVKRTGEKVFLECVQDMDHENMFWYRQDPGLGLRLIYFSYDVKMKEKGDIPEGYSVSREKKERFSLILESASTNQTSMYLCASRFGGAGPVPETQYFGPGTRLLVL.

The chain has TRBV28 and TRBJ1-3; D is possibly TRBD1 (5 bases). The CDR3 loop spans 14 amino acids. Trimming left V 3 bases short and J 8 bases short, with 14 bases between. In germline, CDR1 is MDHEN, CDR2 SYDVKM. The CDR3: CASSFAGGLDTIYF. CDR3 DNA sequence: TGTGCCAGCAGTTTTGCGGGGGGTTTGGACACCATATATTTT.

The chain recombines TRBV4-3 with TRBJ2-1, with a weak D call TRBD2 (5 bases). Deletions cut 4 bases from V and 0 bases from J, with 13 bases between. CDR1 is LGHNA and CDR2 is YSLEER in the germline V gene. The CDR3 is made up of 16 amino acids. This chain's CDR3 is CASSRTSRSSYNEQFF. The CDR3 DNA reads TGCGCCAGCAGCCGGACTTCAAGGAGCTCCTACAATGAGCAGTTCTTC.

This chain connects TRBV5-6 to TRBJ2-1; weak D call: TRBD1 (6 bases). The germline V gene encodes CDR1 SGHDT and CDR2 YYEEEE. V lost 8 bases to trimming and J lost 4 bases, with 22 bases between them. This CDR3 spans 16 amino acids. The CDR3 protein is CASTQGEAGVYNEQFF. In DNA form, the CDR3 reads TGTGCCAGTACACAAGGAGAAGCAGGGGTTTACAATGAGCAGTTCTTC.

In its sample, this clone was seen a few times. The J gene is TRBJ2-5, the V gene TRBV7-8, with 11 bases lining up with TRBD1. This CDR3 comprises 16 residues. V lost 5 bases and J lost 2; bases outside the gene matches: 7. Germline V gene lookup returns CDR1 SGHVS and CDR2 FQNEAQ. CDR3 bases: TGTGCCAGCAGCCCCCGGACAGGGGGCTATCAAGAGACCCAGTACTTC. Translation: CASSPRTGGYQETQYF.

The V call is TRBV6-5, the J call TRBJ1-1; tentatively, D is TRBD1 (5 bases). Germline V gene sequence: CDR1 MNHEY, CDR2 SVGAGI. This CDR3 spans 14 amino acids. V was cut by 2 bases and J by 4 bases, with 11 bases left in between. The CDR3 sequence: CASSYDRGFTEAFF. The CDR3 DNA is TGTGCCAGCAGTTACGACAGAGGATTCACTGAAGCTTTCTTT.

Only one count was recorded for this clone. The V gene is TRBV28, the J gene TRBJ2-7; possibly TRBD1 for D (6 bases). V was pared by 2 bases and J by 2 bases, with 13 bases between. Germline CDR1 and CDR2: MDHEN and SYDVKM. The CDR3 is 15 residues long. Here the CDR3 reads CASSLSWGQPYEQYF. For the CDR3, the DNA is TGTGCCAGCAGTTTAAGCTGGGGACAACCCTACGAGCAGTACTTC.

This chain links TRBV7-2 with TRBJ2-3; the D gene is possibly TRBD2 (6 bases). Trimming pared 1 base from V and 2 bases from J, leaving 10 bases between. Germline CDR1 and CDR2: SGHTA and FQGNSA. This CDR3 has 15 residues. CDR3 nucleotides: TGTGCCAGCAGCTTAGGGCGGGGCTTCACAGATACGCAGTATTTT. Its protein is CASSLGRGFTDTQYF.

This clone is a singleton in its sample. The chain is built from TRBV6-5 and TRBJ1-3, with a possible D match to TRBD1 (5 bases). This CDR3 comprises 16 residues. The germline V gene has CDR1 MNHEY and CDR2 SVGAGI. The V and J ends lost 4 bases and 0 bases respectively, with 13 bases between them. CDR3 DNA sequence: TGTGCCAGCAGTTCCCCCAGACAGTTCTCTGGAAACACCATATATTTT. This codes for CASSSPRQFSGNTIYF.

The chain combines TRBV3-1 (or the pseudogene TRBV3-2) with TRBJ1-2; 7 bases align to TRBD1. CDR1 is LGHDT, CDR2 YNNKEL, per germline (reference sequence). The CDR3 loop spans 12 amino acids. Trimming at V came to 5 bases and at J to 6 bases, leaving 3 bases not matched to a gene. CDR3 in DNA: TGTGCCAGCAGCTCCCAGGGGGATGGCTACACCTTC. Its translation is CASSSQGDGYTF.

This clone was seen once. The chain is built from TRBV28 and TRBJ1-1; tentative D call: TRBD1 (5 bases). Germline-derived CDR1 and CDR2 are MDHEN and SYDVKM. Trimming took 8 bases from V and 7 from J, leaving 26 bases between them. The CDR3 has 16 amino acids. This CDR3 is CASPSAGAGLGGEAFF. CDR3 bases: TGTGCCAGCCCCTCAGCCGGGGCAGGACTCGGGGGTGAAGCTTTCTTT.

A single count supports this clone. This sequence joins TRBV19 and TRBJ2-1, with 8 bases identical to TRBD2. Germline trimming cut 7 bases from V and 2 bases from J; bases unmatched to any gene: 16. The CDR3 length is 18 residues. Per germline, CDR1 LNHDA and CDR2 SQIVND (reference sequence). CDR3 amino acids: CASTIIRGGDCPYNEQFF. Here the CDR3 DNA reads TGTGCCAGTACCATAATCCGGGGGGGGGACTGCCCCTACAATGAGCAGTTCTTC.

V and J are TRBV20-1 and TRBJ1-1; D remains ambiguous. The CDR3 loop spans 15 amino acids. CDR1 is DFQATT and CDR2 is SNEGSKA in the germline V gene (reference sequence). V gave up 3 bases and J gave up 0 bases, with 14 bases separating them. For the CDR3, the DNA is TGCAGTGCTAGTAATCGAAGGAGATTGAACACTGAAGCTTTCTTT. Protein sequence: CSASNRRRLNTEAFF.

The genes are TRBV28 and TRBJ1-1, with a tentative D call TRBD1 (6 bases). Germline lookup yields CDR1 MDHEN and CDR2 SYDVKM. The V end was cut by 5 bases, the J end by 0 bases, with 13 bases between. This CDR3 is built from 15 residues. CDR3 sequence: CASSIPGEMNTEAFF. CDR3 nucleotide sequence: TGTGCCAGCAGTATCCCAGGGGAGATGAACACTGAAGCTTTCTTT.

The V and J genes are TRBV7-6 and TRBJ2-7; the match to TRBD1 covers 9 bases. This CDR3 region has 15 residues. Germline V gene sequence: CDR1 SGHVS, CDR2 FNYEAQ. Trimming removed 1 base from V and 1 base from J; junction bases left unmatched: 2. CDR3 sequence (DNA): TGTGCCAGCAGCTTAGGGACAGGGGAATCCTACGAGCAGTACTTC. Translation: CASSLGTGESYEQYF.

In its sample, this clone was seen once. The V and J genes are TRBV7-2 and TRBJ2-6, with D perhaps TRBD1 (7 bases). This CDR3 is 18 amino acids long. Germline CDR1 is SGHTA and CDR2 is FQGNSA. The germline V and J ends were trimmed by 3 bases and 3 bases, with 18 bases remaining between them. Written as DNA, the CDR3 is TGTGCCAGCAGCTTGATGTGGAGGGGGCAGGGTGGGGCCAACGTCCTGACTTTC. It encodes CASSLMWRGQGGANVLTF.

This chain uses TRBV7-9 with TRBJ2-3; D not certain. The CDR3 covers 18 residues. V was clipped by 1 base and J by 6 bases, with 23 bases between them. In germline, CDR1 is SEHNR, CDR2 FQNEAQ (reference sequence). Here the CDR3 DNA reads TGTGCCAGCAGCTTAGAAGTGGGCGAGACACAGTTTCGCGATACGCAGTATTTT. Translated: CASSLEVGETQFRDTQYF.